This T cell receptor beta chain emerged from a study of T cell repertoires in cytomegalovirus infection. Overall study context: A matching HLA type, together with CMV infection, was signaled by public TCR beta signatures.

This clonotype was seen ten or more times. TCRdb analysed the reads with MiXCR anew, one entry per CDR3 protein. The repertoire holds hundreds of thousands of distinct CDR3 sequences, under 20% seen once, with around 12% in the top ten. CDR1 MGHRA and CDR2 YSYEKL come from the germline V gene. Trimming left V 1 base short and J 4 bases short, with 10 bases between. This CDR3 spans 14 amino acids. This clonotype was sampled from a human donor in good health (CMV status not recorded). Some clones in this sample may be carry-over from other donors' samples. The J gene is TRBJ1-2, the V gene TRBV4-1, with a tentative D call TRBD1 (5 bases). The source material was PBMCs. The CDR3 reads CASSQVGEPYGYTF. The CDR3, as DNA: TGCGCCAGCAGCCAAGTGGGGGAACCCTATGGCTACACCTTC.